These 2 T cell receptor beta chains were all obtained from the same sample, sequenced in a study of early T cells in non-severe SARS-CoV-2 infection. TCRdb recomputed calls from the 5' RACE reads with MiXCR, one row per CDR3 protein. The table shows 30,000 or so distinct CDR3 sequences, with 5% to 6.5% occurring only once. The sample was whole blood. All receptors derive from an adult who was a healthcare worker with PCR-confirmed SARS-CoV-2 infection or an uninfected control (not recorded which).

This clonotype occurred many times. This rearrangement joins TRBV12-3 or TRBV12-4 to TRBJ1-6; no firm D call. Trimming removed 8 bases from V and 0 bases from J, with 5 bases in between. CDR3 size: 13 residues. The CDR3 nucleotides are TGTGCCAGCGCCAACTCCTATAATTCACCCCTCCACTTT. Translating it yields CASANSYNSPLHF.

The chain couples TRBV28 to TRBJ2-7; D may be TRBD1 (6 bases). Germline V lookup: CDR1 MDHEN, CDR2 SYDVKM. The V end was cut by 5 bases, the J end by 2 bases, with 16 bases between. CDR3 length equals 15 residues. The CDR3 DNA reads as TGTGCCAGCAGTCACCTACAGGGCCTAACCTACGAGCAGTACTTC. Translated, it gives CASSHLQGLTYEQYF.